This T cell receptor (beta chain) derives from a study of blood T cell repertoires in COVID-19. Study details: The origin of the acute and convalescent COVID-19 samples was the United States, Italy and Spain.

Assignments of participants to cohorts depended upon their own reported clinical history. Cohort 3 recovery required two negative PCRs, clearance, or symptom resolution. Sequenced by immunoSEQ multiplex PCR; TCRdb stores in-frame clones only, minus some. The data show 300,000 to 350,000 clones, 80% to 90% seen once. This TCR was recovered from a man aged 25 to 45 who had recovered from COVID-19. Input material: PBMCs or T cells enriched from blood (not recorded which).

CDR3 sequence: CASSPYSQGAPETQYF. CDR3 DNA: TGCGCCAGCAGCCCATACTCCCAGGGGGCGCCTGAGACCCAGTACTTC. J is TRBJ2-5 and V is TRBV5-1, with 8 bases aligning to TRBD1. The V and J ends lost 4 bases and 5 bases, in that order; junction bases with no gene match: 13. This CDR3 has 16 amino acids. Germline CDR1 SGHRS, CDR2 YFSETQ.